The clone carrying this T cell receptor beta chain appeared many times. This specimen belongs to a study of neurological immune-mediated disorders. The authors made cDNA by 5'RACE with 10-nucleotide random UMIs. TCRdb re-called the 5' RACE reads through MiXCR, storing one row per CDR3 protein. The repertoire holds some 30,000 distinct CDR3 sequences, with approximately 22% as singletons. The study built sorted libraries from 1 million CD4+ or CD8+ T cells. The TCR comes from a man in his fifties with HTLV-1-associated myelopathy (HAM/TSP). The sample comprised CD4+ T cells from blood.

Here the CDR3 DNA reads TGCAGTGCCCTAAGCGGGGGTGCCGGGGAGCTGTTTTTT. It codes for CSALSGGAGELFF. The V call is TRBV20-1, the J call TRBJ2-2; 8 positions match TRBD2. The germline V gene has CDR1 DFQATT and CDR2 SNEGSKA (reference sequence). V lost 6 bases to trimming and J lost 6 bases; unmatched junction nucleotides: 6. The CDR3 totals 13 residues.